These T cell receptor beta chains were read from a single sample in a study of blood T cells in healthy people across ages. TCRdb re-called the 5' RACE reads with MiXCR, one entry per CDR3 protein. The repertoire holds approximately 830,000 distinct CDR3 sequences, with 60% to 80% as singletons. Sequencing used blood. The receptors shown here come from a man aged 25 to 40 in good health. Each CDR3 is given with its conserved first and last residue. A D gene is named only where the DNA matches it firmly. Size values are once, few and many counts, or a class for expanded clones, and some rows have none.

cdr3_nt: TGTGCCAGGAGCCCATGGGGTGAAAAACTGTTTTTT; cdr3_aa: CARSPWGEKLFF; clone_size: .; d_call: .; v_call: TRBV5-5; j_call: TRBJ1-4
cdr3_nt: TGTGCCAGCAGCTTAAGACAGGGCCCGGGGGTCAATGAGCAGTTCTTC; cdr3_aa: CASSLRQGPGVNEQFF; clone_size: .; d_call: .; v_call: TRBV11-2; j_call: TRBJ2-1
cdr3_nt: TGTGCCAGCAGTTTATACAGGGGGAATGAAAAACTGTTTTTT; cdr3_aa: CASSLYRGNEKLFF; clone_size: .; d_call: TRBD1; v_call: TRBV27; j_call: TRBJ1-4
cdr3_nt: TGTGCCAGCAGTTACTTACAGGGCCTACCCTACGAGCAGTACTTC; cdr3_aa: CASSYLQGLPYEQYF; clone_size: .; d_call: .; v_call: TRBV6-6; j_call: TRBJ2-7
cdr3_nt: TGTGCCAGCAGCCACCAAGACAGGGCCCACGAGCAGTACTTC; cdr3_aa: CASSHQDRAHEQYF; clone_size: .; d_call: TRBD1; v_call: TRBV3-1; j_call: TRBJ2-7
cdr3_nt: TGTGCCAGCAGCCTGACAGGGGGCGGGAGTCAGCCCCAGCATTTT; cdr3_aa: CASSLTGGGSQPQHF; clone_size: medium-sized; d_call: TRBD1; v_call: TRBV6-5; j_call: TRBJ1-5
cdr3_nt: TGTGCCAGCAGCCCCGCACGGTCGGGGGCCAACGTCCTGACTTTC; cdr3_aa: CASSPARSGANVLTF; clone_size: few; d_call: .; v_call: TRBV7-2; j_call: TRBJ2-6
cdr3_nt: TGCAGCGTTGCGGGCCCAGGGCCTAACGAGCAGTACTTC; cdr3_aa: CSVAGPGPNEQYF; clone_size: few; d_call: .; v_call: TRBV29-1; j_call: TRBJ2-7
cdr3_nt: TGTGCCAGCAGTGAAGTAGGCACTTCTGGGGAGCAGTACTTC; cdr3_aa: CASSEVGTSGEQYF; clone_size: .; d_call: .; v_call: TRBV2; j_call: TRBJ2-7
cdr3_nt: TGTGCCAGCAGTCCTAGGGGGGACACCGATATCTACGAGCAGTACTTC; cdr3_aa: CASSPRGDTDIYEQYF; clone_size: .; d_call: .; v_call: TRBV12-3/TRBV12-4; j_call: TRBJ2-7
cdr3_nt: TGTGCCATCTCAGGGACTTTAGGTGACTATGGCTACACCTTC; cdr3_aa: CAISGTLGDYGYTF; clone_size: few; d_call: .; v_call: TRBV10-3; j_call: TRBJ1-2
cdr3_nt: TGCAGTGCTAGAGCTCCCATTTACAATGAGCAGTTCTTC; cdr3_aa: CSARAPIYNEQFF; clone_size: .; d_call: .; v_call: TRBV20-1; j_call: TRBJ2-1
cdr3_nt: TGTGCCAGCCAGGGCAGGGGGCACAATGAGCAGTTCTTC; cdr3_aa: CASQGRGHNEQFF; clone_size: .; d_call: TRBD1; v_call: TRBV9; j_call: TRBJ2-1
cdr3_nt: TGCAGTGCTAGAAACTTAGCGGGGAGTCAGGACGAGCAGTACTTC; cdr3_aa: CSARNLAGSQDEQYF; clone_size: .; d_call: TRBD2; v_call: TRBV20-1; j_call: TRBJ2-7
cdr3_nt: TGTGCCAGCAGCCCCCGGGGGCTCTCCTACAATGAGCAGTTCTTC; cdr3_aa: CASSPRGLSYNEQFF; clone_size: few; d_call: .; v_call: TRBV9; j_call: TRBJ2-1
cdr3_nt: TGTGCCAGCAGCCGGGACACCTATAGCAATCAGCCCCAGCATTTT; cdr3_aa: CASSRDTYSNQPQHF; clone_size: many; d_call: .; v_call: TRBV7-2; j_call: TRBJ1-5
cdr3_nt: TGTGCCACGGGGCGGGGTACATGGGAACAGTACTTC; cdr3_aa: CATGRGTWEQYF; clone_size: .; d_call: .; v_call: TRBV10-3; j_call: TRBJ2-4
cdr3_nt: TGCAGTGTGCCGGGGCACACAGATACGCAGTATTTT; cdr3_aa: CSVPGHTDTQYF; clone_size: .; d_call: .; v_call: TRBV20-1; j_call: TRBJ2-3
cdr3_nt: TGTGCCAGCAGCGAGGGGTCCGTTTTTACCGGGGCCAACGTCCTGACTTTC; cdr3_aa: CASSEGSVFTGANVLTF; clone_size: .; d_call: .; v_call: TRBV7-9; j_call: TRBJ2-6
cdr3_nt: TGTGCCAGCAGCCAAGCCCACAGGGCCACTGAAGCTTTCTTT; cdr3_aa: CASSQAHRATEAFF; clone_size: .; d_call: .; v_call: TRBV3-1; j_call: TRBJ1-1
cdr3_nt: TGCGCCAGCAGGGGGGAGGGAGCAGATACGCAGTATTTT; cdr3_aa: CASRGEGADTQYF; clone_size: .; d_call: TRBD2; v_call: TRBV5-1; j_call: TRBJ2-3
cdr3_nt: TGCGCCAGCAGCCAAGAGGGTGGGTATTTCTACAATGAGCAGTTCTTC; cdr3_aa: CASSQEGGYFYNEQFF; clone_size: .; d_call: .; v_call: TRBV4-3; j_call: TRBJ2-1
cdr3_nt: TGTGCCAGCAGCGTAGCTACGTGGCAGGGAGATAATTCACCCCTCCACTTT; cdr3_aa: CASSVATWQGDNSPLHF; clone_size: .; d_call: .; v_call: TRBV9; j_call: TRBJ1-6
cdr3_nt: TGTGCCAGTAGTTTGACAGGGGGCCCCTACAATGAGCAGTTCTTC; cdr3_aa: CASSLTGGPYNEQFF; clone_size: many; d_call: TRBD1; v_call: TRBV19; j_call: TRBJ2-1
cdr3_nt: TGTGCCAGCAGCTTAAGCCTAGGGAGGGCCCAAGAGACCCAGTACTTC; cdr3_aa: CASSLSLGRAQETQYF; clone_size: .; d_call: TRBD2; v_call: TRBV7-2; j_call: TRBJ2-5
cdr3_nt: TGTGCCAGCAGTGAAACCGAGAACTATGGCTACACCTTC; cdr3_aa: CASSETENYGYTF; clone_size: .; d_call: .; v_call: TRBV25-1; j_call: TRBJ1-2
cdr3_nt: TGTGCCAGCAGACCGACTAGGACAGATACGCAGTATTTT; cdr3_aa: CASRPTRTDTQYF; clone_size: .; d_call: .; v_call: TRBV7-2; j_call: TRBJ2-3
cdr3_nt: TGCACCCCCGGGACTAGACAGAATGAGCAGTTCTTC; cdr3_aa: CTPGTRQNEQFF; clone_size: .; d_call: TRBD2; v_call: TRBV20-1; j_call: TRBJ2-1
cdr3_nt: TGTGCCAGCAGCGCGGGACTAGCGGTTACCTACGAGCAGTACTTC; cdr3_aa: CASSAGLAVTYEQYF; clone_size: once; d_call: TRBD2; v_call: TRBV9; j_call: TRBJ2-7
cdr3_nt: TGCGCCAGCAGCGCTACAGGGGCGCCCCTCACAGATACGCAGTATTTT; cdr3_aa: CASSATGAPLTDTQYF; clone_size: few; d_call: TRBD1; v_call: TRBV4-3; j_call: TRBJ2-3
cdr3_nt: TGTGCCAGCAGTGTCACCGGGACAGGGGGCAGGATCTATGGCTACACCTTC; cdr3_aa: CASSVTGTGGRIYGYTF; clone_size: .; d_call: TRBD1; v_call: TRBV6-4; j_call: TRBJ1-2
cdr3_nt: TGTGCCAGCAGCTCCCGGGGACTAGAGTATTCGGATACGCAGTATTTT; cdr3_aa: CASSSRGLEYSDTQYF; clone_size: .; d_call: TRBD2; v_call: TRBV7-9; j_call: TRBJ2-3
cdr3_nt: TGTGCCAGCAGCCAACAAGCGGGGGACCCCTACAATGAGCAGTTCTTC; cdr3_aa: CASSQQAGDPYNEQFF; clone_size: .; d_call: TRBD2; v_call: TRBV4-2; j_call: TRBJ2-1
cdr3_nt: TGTGCCAGCAGTTCACGAACCGGGACTAGGGAGACCCAGTACTTC; cdr3_aa: CASSSRTGTRETQYF; clone_size: .; d_call: TRBD2; v_call: TRBV6-5; j_call: TRBJ2-5
cdr3_nt: TGTGCCAGCAGTGCTTGGAGTGATACTGAAGCTTTCTTT; cdr3_aa: CASSAWSDTEAFF; clone_size: .; d_call: .; v_call: TRBV21-1; j_call: TRBJ1-1